This entry is about one T cell receptor (beta chain). No antigen is known for it. Germline CDR1 and CDR2: LNHDA and SQIVND (reference sequence). The CDR3 has 14 residues. Trimming removed 5 bases from V and 3 bases from J, with 14 bases in between. Only in-frame clones appear in the TCRdb table, and some are missing; sequencing was by immunoSEQ multiplex PCR. The profile shows about 20,000 clones, 75% to 80% of them singletons. The sample comes from a study of T cell clones after liver transplantation. The overall study: Tolerance: complete withdrawal held at least one year, liver enzymes staying within twice normal. Timepoints were pre-transplant, pre-withdrawal, and after withdrawal was completed or failed.

Study-wide points: Compared with third party-reactive sequences, donor-reactive ones declined more, independent of withdrawal success. Rather than being deleted, graft donor-reactive T cells may have moved into the graft.

This chain joins TRBV19 and TRBJ2-7, with D maybe TRBD2 (6 bases). Sequenced here: CD8+ T cells from blood, sampled around 54 months after liver transplant. The TCR sequence derives from a human patient who received a liver transplant. Part of the T cells may come from the graft donor. CDR3 DNA: TGTGCCAGTAGTTTTGCAGGGAGGATCTACGAGCAGTACTTC. Amino acids: CASSFAGRIYEQYF.